These 9 T cell receptor beta chains share one sample of origin, sequenced in a study of cytomegalovirus exposure and HLA in healthy donors. Amplification used 60 Vbeta primers and 13 Jbeta primers. Assay used: immunoSEQ multiplex PCR; TCRdb lists only in-frame clones, some missing. The repertoire holds 150,000 to 200,000 clones, with roughly three quarters as singletons. What was sequenced was PBMCs. The receptors shown here come from a woman in her 50s in good health and CMV-seronegative.

The V gene is TRBV6-5, the J gene TRBJ1-5, with 10 bases aligning to TRBD1. J gave up 3 bases and V 6 bases, and 5 bases lay outside the gene matches. Germline values: CDR1 MNHEY, CDR2 SVGAGI. The CDR3 length is 15 residues. The DNA for the CDR3 is TGTGCCAGCAGCTCGACAGGGGGCAACAATCAGCCCCAGCATTTT. This encodes CASSSTGGNNQPQHF.

The chain links TRBV6-5 to TRBJ1-3, with 7 bases matching TRBD1. The germline gives CDR1 MNHEY, CDR2 SVGAGI. The J segment lost 2 bases and the V segment lost 4 bases, leaving 5 bases of the junction unmatched. The CDR3 extends over 15 amino acids. DNA of the CDR3: TGTGCCAGCAGTTCCCCGACAGGGACTGGAAACACCATATATTTT. This translates into CASSSPTGTGNTIYF.

V usage is TRBV7-6 and J usage is TRBJ1-2, with D possibly matching TRBD1 (6 bases). Per germline, CDR1 SGHVS and CDR2 FNYEAQ. The germline V and J ends were trimmed by 5 bases and 4 bases, with 11 bases remaining between them. This CDR3 has 13 amino acids. The CDR3, as DNA: TGTGCCAGCAGCGACCTAGGGGGCTATGGCTACACCTTC. It encodes CASSDLGGYGYTF.

The chain recombines TRBV30 with TRBJ1-4; 7 positions match TRBD1. The CDR3 consists of 12 residues. V trimming: 5 bases; J trimming: 3 bases; junction bases outside the gene matches: 0. Germline CDR1 GTSNPN, CDR2 SVGIG (reference sequence). The DNA for the CDR3 is TGTGCCTGGGGGACAGCTAATGAAAAACTGTTTTTT. Protein product: CAWGTANEKLFF.

This clone was observed a single time. V gene TRBV2 combines with J gene TRBJ1-1; D not certain. V lost 0 bases and J lost 8, with 7 bases in between. Germline V gene sequence: CDR1 SNHLY, CDR2 FYNNEI. The CDR3 totals 12 residues. The CDR3 nucleotides are TGTGCCAGCAGTGAAGCGTCAGGAGAAGCTTTCTTT. This gives the protein CASSEASGEAFF.

The genes are TRBV6-6 and TRBJ1-6, with D perhaps TRBD1 (5 bases). This CDR3 has 12 residues. Trimming removed 6 bases from V and 7 bases from J, with 7 bases in between. Germline V CDR1 and CDR2: MNHNY, SVGAGI (reference sequence). The CDR3 bases are TGTGCCAGCAGGTCAGGGAATTCACCCCTCCACTTT. This translates into CASRSGNSPLHF.

The rearrangement links TRBV28 to TRBJ2-7, with D possibly being TRBD1 (5 bases). Trimming left V 4 bases short and J 3 bases short, with 13 bases between. Germline CDR1 and CDR2: MDHEN and SYDVKM. CDR3 length: 14 residues. CDR3 nucleotide sequence: TGTGCCAGCAGTTACCCCCCAGGGTACTACGAGCAGTACTTC. Its translation: CASSYPPGYYEQYF.

This chain connects TRBV10-1 to TRBJ2-5, with 11 nucleotides matching TRBD2. The V segment lost 5 bases and the J segment 6 bases; nucleotides outside the gene matches: 14. Germline CDR1 and CDR2: WNHNN and SYGVQD (reference sequence). This CDR3 contains 17 residues. The DNA of the CDR3 is TGCGCCAGCAGTCCTACCGCTTTAGCGGGGGGGCGAAAGACCCAGTACTTC. Protein: CASSPTALAGGRKTQYF.

The table lists this clone with many counts. The gene calls are TRBV6-5 and TRBJ1-2; weak D call: TRBD1 (5 bases). Germline CDR1 reads MNHEY; CDR2 reads SVGAGI. This CDR3 is 14 amino acids long. V shed 2 bases and J shed 5 bases, with 12 bases lying between them. The CDR3 loop reads CASSYGQGLYGYTF. CDR3 DNA sequence: TGTGCCAGCAGTTACGGCCAGGGATTATATGGCTACACCTTC.